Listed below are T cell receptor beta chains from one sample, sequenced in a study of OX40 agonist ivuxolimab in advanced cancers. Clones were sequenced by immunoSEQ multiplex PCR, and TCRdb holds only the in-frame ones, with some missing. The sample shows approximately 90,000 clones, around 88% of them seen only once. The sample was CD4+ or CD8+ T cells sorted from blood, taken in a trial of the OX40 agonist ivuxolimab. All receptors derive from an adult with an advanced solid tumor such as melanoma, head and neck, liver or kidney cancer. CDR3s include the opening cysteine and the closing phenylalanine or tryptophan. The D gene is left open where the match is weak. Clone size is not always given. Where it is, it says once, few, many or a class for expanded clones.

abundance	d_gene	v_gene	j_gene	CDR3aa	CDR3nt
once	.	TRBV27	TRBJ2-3	CATLALATDTQYF	TGTGCCACTTTGGCCCTAGCGACAGATACGCAGTATTTT
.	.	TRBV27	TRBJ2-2	CASSFTRYSEGNTGELFF	TGTGCCAGCAGTTTTACCCGATATTCGGAGGGGAACACCGGGGAGCTGTTTTTT
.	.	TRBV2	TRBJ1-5	CASTARGSSNQPQHF	TGTGCCAGCACTGCCCGAGGAAGTAGCAATCAGCCCCAGCATTTT
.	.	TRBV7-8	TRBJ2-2	CASSLAAGSNTGELFF	TGTGCCAGCAGCTTAGCGGCGGGCTCGAACACCGGGGAGCTGTTTTTT
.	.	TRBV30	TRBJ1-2	CAWTLVGGWVPEGYTF	TGTGCCTGGACCCTAGTCGGGGGATGGGTCCCCGAAGGCTACACCTTC
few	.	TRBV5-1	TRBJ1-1	CASSLTGADMNTEAFF	TGCGCCAGCAGCTTGACGGGGGCGGACATGAACACTGAAGCTTTCTTT
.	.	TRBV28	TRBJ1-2	CASSSSDGNYGYTF	TGTGCCAGCAGTTCCTCGGACGGAAACTATGGCTACACCTTC
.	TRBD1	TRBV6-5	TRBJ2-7	CASNIQGGEQYF	TGTGCCAGCAACATACAGGGGGGCGAGCAGTACTTC
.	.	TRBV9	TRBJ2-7	CASSVAEHYEQYF	TGTGCCAGCAGCGTAGCGGAGCACTACGAGCAGTACTTC
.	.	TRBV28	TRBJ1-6	CASSRRLGPLHF	TGTGCCAGCAGCCGACGCCTGGGACCCCTCCACTTT
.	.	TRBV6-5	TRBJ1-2	CASSSRRTTAYGYTF	TGTGCCAGCAGTTCTCGTAGGACTACAGCTTATGGCTACACCTTC
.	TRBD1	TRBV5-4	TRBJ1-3	CASSLEQGARGNTIYF	TGTGCCAGCAGCTTGGAACAGGGGGCTAGAGGAAACACCATATATTTT
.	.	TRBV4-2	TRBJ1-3	CASSQEGGLSGNTIYF	TGTGCCAGCAGCCAAGAGGGTGGCCTCTCTGGAAACACCATATATTTT
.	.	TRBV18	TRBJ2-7	CASSPSRDTYEQYF	TGTGCCAGCTCACCGTCCCGGGACACTTACGAGCAGTACTTC
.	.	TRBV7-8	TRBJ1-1	CASSLEGGGQGTNTEAFF	TGTGCCAGCAGCTTAGAAGGTGGGGGGCAAGGGACTAACACTGAAGCTTTCTTT
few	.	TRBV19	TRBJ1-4	CASSPAVGKLFF	TGTGCCAGTAGCCCCGCCGTAGGTAAACTGTTTTTT
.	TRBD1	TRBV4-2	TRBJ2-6	CASSRGRTGEATGANVLTF	TGTGCCAGCAGCCGAGGTAGGACAGGGGAAGCTACTGGGGCCAACGTCCTGACTTTC
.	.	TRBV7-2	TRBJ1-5	CASSLTGPRDQPQHF	TGTGCCAGCAGCTTAACGGGCCCCCGCGATCAGCCCCAGCATTTT
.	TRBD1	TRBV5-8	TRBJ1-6	CASSPRTGGHNSPLHF	TGTGCCAGCAGCCCGCGGACAGGGGGTCATAATTCACCCCTCCACTTT
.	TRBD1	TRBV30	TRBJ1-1	CAWRYPGQGVKAFF	TGTGCCTGGAGATACCCGGGACAGGGGGTTAAAGCTTTCTTT
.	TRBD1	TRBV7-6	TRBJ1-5	CASSWDREGQPQHF	TGTGCCAGCAGCTGGGACAGGGAAGGTCAGCCCCAGCATTTT
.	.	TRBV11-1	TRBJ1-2	CASSPQGDYYGYTF	TGTGCCAGCAGCCCTCAAGGGGACTACTATGGCTACACCTTC
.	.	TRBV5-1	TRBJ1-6	CASSLGRDSPLHF	TGCGCCAGCAGCTTGGGTCGGGATTCACCCCTCCACTTT
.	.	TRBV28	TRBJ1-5	CASSLTWRGEGNQPQHF	TGTGCCAGCAGTTTGACCTGGAGGGGCGAGGGGAATCAGCCCCAGCATTTT
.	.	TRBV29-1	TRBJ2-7	CSVEVEGGREQYF	TGCAGCGTTGAAGTGGAAGGTGGCCGCGAGCAGTACTTC
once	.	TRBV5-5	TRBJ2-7	CASSTEGHSYEQYF	TGTGCCAGCAGCACCGAGGGCCACTCCTACGAGCAGTACTTC
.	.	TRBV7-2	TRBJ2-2	CASSLIGGTGELFF	TGTGCCAGCAGCTTAATAGGAGGCACCGGGGAGCTGTTTTTT
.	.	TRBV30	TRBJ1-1	CAWSPRGIAFF	TGTGCCTGGAGTCCCAGGGGTATAGCTTTCTTT
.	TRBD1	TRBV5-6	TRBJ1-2	CASSLGQGRGDTF	TGTGCCAGCAGCTTAGGACAGGGTCGAGGAGACACCTTC
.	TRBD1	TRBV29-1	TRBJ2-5	CSVKQGVQETQYF	TGCAGCGTGAAACAGGGGGTGCAAGAGACCCAGTACTTC
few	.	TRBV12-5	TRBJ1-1	CASGLGAGRSRAFF	TGTGCTAGTGGTTTGGGGGCCGGGAGATCCCGAGCTTTCTTT
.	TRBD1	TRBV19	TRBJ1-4	CASSSQGATNEKLFF	TGTGCCAGTAGCTCACAGGGGGCAACTAATGAAAAACTGTTTTTT
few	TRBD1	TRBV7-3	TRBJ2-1	CASSAEGQAYNEQFF	TGTGCCAGCAGCGCAGAGGGACAGGCTTACAATGAGCAGTTCTTC
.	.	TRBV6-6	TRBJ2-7	CASSYSGTAYEQYF	TGTGCCAGCAGTTACTCCGGGACGGCATACGAGCAGTACTTC
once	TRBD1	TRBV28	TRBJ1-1	CASSPSTGQDDTEAFF	TGTGCCAGCAGTCCCTCGACAGGGCAGGATGACACTGAAGCTTTCTTT
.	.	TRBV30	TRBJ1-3	CAWGRDYTIYF	TGTGCCTGGGGCAGGGATTACACCATATATTTT
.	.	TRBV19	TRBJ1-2	CASSSRQRVFGYTF	TGTGCCAGTAGTTCCCGGCAGAGGGTCTTTGGCTACACCTTC
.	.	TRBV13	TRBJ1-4	CASSSATNEKLFF	TGTGCCAGCAGCTCCGCAACTAATGAAAAACTGTTTTTT
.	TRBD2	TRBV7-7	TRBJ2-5	CAGGVQETQYF	TGTGCCGGGGGGGTCCAAGAGACCCAGTACTTC
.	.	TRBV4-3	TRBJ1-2	CASSQVQSLYGYTF	TGCGCCAGCAGCCAAGTACAGTCCCTCTATGGCTACACCTTC
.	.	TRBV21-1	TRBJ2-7	CASSKEAGGDYEQYF	TGTGCCAGCAGCAAAGAGGCAGGGGGCGATTACGAGCAGTACTTC